This T cell receptor (beta chain) derives from a study of cytomegalovirus exposure and HLA in healthy donors. The wider study: Prior work identified roughly 120 million unique TCR beta sequences in about 179 million T cells.

Findings of the study overall: In a later analysis, a genetic analysis reported fewer productive-TCR N-insertions in an Asian-associated ancestry cluster than the cohort average. Per a prior analysis, the majority of TCR beta V segments were productive roughly 87% or roughly 30% of the time.

Vbeta (60) and Jbeta (13) primers were used in the PCR. The data were produced by immunoSEQ multiplex PCR, yet TCRdb's version contains in-frame clones alone and is incomplete. The sample lists 99,000 or so clones; nearly 80% were seen once. Germline CDR1 is SGHNT and CDR2 is YENEEA. This CDR3 region has 13 residues. As to this clone: No antigen is known for it.

The chain uses TRBV11-3 and TRBJ2-5, with D perhaps matching TRBD2 (5 bases). The tail of the sequence fits TRBJ2-7 better, so the J call may be wrong. Sequenced sample: PBMCs. This receptor was identified in a man aged 30-40 years in good health and CMV-seronegative. The CDR3 sequence: CASSRGSSYEQYF. In DNA, the CDR3 is TGTGCCAGCTCCCGGGGAAGCTCCTACGAGCAGTACTTC.